This T cell receptor beta chain was observed in a study of shared clonotypes between healthy human individuals. This CDR3 region has 12 residues. Germline CDR1 SNHLY, CDR2 FYNNEI. The V and J ends lost 3 bases and 4 bases respectively, with 7 bases between them. Each sample came from a Caucasian adult donor living in Nashville, Tennessee. CD4+ cells underwent separation, giving CD45RA+ naive and CD45RA-negative memory subsets. The assay ran at deep level. The table came from immunoSEQ multiplex PCR; TCRdb's copy has only in-frame clones and leaves some out. The profile shows some 2,500,000 clones, under 95% of them singletons. This clone was recorded once. In the same sample, other DNA sequences code for this CDR3.

The sequence derives from a young man in good health. Some clones in this sample may be carry-over from other donors' samples. Sequenced sample: naive CD4+ T cells from PBMCs. Subset specified: CD45RA+ positively selected. The chain employs TRBV2 and TRBJ2-7; D gene ambiguous. CDR3 DNA: TGTGCCAGCAGTGATAGAGCTTACGAGCAGTACTTC. Amino acids: CASSDRAYEQYF.